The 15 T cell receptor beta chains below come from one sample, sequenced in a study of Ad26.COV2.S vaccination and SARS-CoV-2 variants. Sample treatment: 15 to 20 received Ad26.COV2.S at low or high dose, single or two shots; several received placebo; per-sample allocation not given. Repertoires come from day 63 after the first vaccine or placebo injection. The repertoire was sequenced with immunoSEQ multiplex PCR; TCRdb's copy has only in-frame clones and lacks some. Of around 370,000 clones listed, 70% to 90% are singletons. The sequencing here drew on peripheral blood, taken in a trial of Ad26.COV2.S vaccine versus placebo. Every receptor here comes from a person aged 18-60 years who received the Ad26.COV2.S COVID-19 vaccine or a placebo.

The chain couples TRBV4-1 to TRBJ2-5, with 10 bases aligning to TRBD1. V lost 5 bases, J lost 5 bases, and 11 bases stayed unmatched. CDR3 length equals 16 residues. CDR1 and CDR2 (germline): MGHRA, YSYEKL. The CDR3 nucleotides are TGCGCCAGCAGCAAACCCGGGACAGGGGAACGGGAGACCCAGTACTTC. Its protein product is CASSKPGTGERETQYF.

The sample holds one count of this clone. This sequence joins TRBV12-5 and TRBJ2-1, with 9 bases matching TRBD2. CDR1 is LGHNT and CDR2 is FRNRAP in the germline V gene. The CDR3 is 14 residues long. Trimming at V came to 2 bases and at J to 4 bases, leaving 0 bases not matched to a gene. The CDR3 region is CASGLSGGYNEQFF. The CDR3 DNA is TGTGCTAGTGGTTTGAGCGGGGGGTACAATGAGCAGTTCTTC.

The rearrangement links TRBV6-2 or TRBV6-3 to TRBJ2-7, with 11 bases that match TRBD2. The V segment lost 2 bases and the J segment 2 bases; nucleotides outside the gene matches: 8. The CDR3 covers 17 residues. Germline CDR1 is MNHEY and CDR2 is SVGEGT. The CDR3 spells CASSYTSSGRSTYEQYF. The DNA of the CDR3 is TGTGCCAGCAGTTACACTTCTAGCGGGAGGAGCACCTACGAGCAGTACTTC.

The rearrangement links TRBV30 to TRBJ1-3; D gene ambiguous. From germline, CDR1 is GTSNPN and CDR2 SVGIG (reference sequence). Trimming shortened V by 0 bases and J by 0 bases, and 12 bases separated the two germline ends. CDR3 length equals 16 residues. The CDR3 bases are TGTGCCTGGAGTGTAAGTTCCCGAAGCTCTGGAAACACCATATATTTT. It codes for CAWSVSSRSSGNTIYF.

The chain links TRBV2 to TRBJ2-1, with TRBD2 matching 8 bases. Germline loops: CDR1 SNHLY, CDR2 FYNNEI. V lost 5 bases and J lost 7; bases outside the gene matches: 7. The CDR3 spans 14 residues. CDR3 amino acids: CASSSGGPVNEQFF. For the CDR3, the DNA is TGTGCCAGCAGTTCGGGAGGGCCGGTGAATGAGCAGTTCTTC.

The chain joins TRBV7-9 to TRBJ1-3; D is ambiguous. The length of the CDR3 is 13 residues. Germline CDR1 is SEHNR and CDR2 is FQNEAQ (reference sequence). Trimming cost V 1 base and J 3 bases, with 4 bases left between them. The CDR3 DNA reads TGTGCCAGCAGCTTAGTCATTGGAAACACCATATATTTT. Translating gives CASSLVIGNTIYF. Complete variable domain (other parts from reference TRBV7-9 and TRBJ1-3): DTGVSQNPRHKITKRGQNVTFRCDPISEHNRLYWYRQTLGQGPEFLTYFQNEAQLEKSRLLSDRFSAERPKGSFSTLEIQRTEQGDSAMYLCASSLVIGNTIYFGEGSWLTVV.

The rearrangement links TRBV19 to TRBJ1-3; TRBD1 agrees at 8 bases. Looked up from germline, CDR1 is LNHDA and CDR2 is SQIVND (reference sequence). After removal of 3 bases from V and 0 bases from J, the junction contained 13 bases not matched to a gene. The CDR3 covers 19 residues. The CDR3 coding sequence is TGTGCCAGTAGTATTTATTTATTGGGACAGGTCCCCTCTGGAAACACCATATATTTT. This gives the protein CASSIYLLGQVPSGNTIYF.

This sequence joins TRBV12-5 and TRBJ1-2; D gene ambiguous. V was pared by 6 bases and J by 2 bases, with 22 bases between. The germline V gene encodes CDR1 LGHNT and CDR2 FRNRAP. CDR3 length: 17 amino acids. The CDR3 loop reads CASGADHFSKLNYGYTF. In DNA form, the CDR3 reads TGTGCTAGTGGGGCCGACCATTTCTCCAAGCTAAACTATGGCTACACCTTC. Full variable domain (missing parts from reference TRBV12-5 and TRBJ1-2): DARVTQTPRHKVTEMGQEVTMRCQPILGHNTVFWYRQTMMQGLELLAYFRNRAPLDDSGMPKDRFSAEMPDATLATLKIQPSEPRDSAVYFCASGADHFSKLNYGYTFGSGTRLTVV.

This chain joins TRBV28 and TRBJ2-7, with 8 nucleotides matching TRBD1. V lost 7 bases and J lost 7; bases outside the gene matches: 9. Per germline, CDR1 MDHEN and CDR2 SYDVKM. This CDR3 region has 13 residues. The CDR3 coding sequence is TGTGCCAGCAACCCGGACAGGGTGGGTGAGCAGTACTTC. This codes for CASNPDRVGEQYF.

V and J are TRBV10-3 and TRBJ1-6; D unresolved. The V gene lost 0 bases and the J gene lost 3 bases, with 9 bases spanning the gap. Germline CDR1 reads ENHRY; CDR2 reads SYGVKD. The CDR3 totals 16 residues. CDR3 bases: TGTGCCATCAGTGAGTCCCAGAACCTCTATAATTCACCCCTCCACTTT. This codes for CAISESQNLYNSPLHF.

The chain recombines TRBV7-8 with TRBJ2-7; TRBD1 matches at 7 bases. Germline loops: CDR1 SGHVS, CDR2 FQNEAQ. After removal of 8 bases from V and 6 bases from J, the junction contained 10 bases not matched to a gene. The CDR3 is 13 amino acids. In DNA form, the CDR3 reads TGTGCCAGCGGTAGACAGGGTTGGGTCGAGCAGTACTTC. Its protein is CASGRQGWVEQYF.

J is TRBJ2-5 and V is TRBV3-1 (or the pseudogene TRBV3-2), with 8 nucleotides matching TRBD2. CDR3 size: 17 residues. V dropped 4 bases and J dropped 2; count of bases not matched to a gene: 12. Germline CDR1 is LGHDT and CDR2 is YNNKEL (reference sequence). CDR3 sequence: CASSPKLTSGKQETQYF. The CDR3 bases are TGTGCCAGCAGCCCGAAACTAACTAGCGGCAAACAAGAGACCCAGTACTTC.

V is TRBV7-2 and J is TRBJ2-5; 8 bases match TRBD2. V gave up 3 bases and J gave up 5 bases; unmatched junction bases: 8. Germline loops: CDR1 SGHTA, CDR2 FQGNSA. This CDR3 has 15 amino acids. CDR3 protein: CASSFRGGAQETQYF. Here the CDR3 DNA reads TGTGCCAGCAGCTTCCGGGGGGGGGCACAGGAGACCCAGTACTTC.

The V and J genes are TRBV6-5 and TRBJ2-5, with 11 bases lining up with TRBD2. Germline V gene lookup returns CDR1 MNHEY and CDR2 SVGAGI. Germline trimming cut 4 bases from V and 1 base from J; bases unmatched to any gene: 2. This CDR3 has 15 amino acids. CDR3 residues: CASSLAGGFQETQYF. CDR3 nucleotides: TGTGCCAGCAGTTTAGCGGGGGGGTTCCAAGAGACCCAGTACTTC.

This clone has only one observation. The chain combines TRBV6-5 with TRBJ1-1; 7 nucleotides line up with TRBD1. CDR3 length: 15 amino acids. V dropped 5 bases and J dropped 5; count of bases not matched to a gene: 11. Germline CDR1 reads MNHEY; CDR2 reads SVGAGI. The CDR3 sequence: CASSLGGQGGTEAFF. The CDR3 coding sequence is TGTGCCAGCAGTCTAGGGGGTCAGGGGGGAACTGAAGCTTTCTTT.